The present TCR beta chain was sequenced within a study of T cells after posttransplantation cyclophosphamide. Clones were sequenced by immunoSEQ multiplex PCR, and TCRdb holds only the in-frame ones, with some missing. The data show tens of thousands of clones, with none appearing a single time. General study results and limits: Blood and skin or GI T cell repertoires showed limited TRB overlap.

This related bone marrow graft donor gave peripheral blood on the day of marrow donation. This clone was seen repeatedly, ten times or more. The antigen is not known. The CDR3 consists of 12 residues. V lost 7 bases and J lost 3, with 10 bases in between. The origin of this receptor is a woman aged 60 to 75 in good health, CMV-negative, and a related stem cell transplant donor. The sample consisted of PBMCs. The V and J genes are TRBV12-3 or TRBV12-4 and TRBJ2-7; tentatively, D is TRBD1 (6 bases). Here the CDR3 reads CASNKQGYEQYF. CDR3 bases: TGTGCCAGCAACAAACAGGGCTACGAGCAGTACTTC.